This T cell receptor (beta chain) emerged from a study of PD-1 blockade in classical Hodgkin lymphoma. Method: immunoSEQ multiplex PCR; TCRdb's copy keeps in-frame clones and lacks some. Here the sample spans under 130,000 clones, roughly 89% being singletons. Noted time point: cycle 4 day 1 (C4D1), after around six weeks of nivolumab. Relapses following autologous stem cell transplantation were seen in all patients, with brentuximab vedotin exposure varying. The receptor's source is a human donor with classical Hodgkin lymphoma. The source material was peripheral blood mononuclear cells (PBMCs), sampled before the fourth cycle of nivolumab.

CDR3 region: CASSYNGGGELFF. In DNA, the CDR3 is TGTGCCAGCAGTTACAACGGCGGCGGGGAGCTGTTTTTT. The V and J genes are TRBV6-6 and TRBJ2-2; D is unclear. The CDR3 loop spans 13 amino acids. Per the germline V gene, CDR1 is MNHNY and CDR2 is SVGAGI (reference sequence). The V end was cut by 2 bases, the J end by 7 bases, with 8 bases between.